This record looks at one TCR beta chain sequence and its context. Its matching antigen is unknown. These data originate in a study of cytomegalovirus exposure and HLA in healthy donors. The junction had 7 bases not matched to a gene; V was cut back by 4 bases and J by 1 base. Looked up from germline, CDR1 is SGHRS and CDR2 is YFSETQ. The CDR3 extends over 15 amino acids. The study, taken as a whole, reports: It was only CMV serostatus that was available as immune exposure information. It was reportedly the case that the classifier diagnosed cytomegalovirus status with high specificity and sensitivity.

The PCR employed 60 Vbeta primers together with 13 Jbeta primers. Assay used: immunoSEQ multiplex PCR; TCRdb lists only in-frame clones, some missing. The data contain 130,000 to 150,000 clones, 74% of them singletons. This chain joins TRBV5-1 and TRBJ2-5, with TRBD2 matching 7 bases. Sequenced input: PBMCs. The TCR was taken from a man younger than 30 in good health and CMV-seropositive. The DNA of the CDR3 is TGCGCCAGCAGCCCCGGGGGGTCGTTCCAAGAGACCCAGTACTTC. The encoded protein is CASSPGGSFQETQYF.